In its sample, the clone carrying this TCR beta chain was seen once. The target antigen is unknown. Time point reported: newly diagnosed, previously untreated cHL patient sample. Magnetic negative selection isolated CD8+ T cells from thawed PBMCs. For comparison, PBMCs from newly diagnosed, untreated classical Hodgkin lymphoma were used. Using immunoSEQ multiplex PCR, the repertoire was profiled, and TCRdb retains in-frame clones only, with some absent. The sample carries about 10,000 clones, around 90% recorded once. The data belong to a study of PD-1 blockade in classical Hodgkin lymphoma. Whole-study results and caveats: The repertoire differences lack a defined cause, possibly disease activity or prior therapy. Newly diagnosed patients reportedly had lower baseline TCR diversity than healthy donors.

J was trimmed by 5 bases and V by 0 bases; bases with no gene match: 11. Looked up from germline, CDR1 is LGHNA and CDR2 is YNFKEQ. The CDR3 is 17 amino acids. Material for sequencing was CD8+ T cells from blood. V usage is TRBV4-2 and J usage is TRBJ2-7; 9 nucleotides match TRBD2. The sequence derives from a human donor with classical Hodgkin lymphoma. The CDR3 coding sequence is TGTGCCAGCAGCCAAGAGACGGGCGGGGGGGCCTGGGACGAGCAGTACTTC. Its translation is CASSQETGGGAWDEQYF.